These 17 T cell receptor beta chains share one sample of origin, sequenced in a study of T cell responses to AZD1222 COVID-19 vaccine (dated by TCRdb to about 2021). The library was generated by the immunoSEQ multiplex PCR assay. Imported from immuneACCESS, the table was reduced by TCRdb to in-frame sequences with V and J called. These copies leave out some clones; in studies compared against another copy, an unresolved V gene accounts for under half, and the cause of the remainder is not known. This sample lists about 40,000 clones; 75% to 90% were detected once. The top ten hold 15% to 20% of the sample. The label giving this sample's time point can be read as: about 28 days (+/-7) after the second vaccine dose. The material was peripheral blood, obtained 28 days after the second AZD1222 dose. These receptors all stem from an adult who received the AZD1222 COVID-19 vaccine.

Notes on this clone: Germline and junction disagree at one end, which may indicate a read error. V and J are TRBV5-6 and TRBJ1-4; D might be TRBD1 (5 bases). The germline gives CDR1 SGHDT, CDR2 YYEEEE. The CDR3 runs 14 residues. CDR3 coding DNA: TGTGCCAGCAGCTTGGAAACAGGAGGTGAAAGACTGTTTTTT. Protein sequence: CASSLETGGERLFF.

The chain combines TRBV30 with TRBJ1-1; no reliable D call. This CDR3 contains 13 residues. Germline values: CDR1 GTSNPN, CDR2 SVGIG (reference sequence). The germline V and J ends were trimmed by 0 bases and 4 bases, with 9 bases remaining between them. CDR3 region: CAWSVGGSTEAFF. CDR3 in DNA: TGTGCCTGGAGTGTAGGAGGATCCACTGAAGCTTTCTTT.

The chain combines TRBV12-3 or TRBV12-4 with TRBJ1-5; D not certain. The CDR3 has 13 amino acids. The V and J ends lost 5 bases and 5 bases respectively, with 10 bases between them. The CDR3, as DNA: TGTGCCAGCAGTCCTATATATTATCAGCCCCAGCATTTT. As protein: CASSPIYYQPQHF.

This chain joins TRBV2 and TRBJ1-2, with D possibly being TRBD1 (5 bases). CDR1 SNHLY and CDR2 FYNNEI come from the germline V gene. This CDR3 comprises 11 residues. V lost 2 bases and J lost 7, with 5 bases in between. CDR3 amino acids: CASSERGGYTF. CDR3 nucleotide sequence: TGTGCCAGCAGTGAAAGGGGTGGCTACACCTTC.

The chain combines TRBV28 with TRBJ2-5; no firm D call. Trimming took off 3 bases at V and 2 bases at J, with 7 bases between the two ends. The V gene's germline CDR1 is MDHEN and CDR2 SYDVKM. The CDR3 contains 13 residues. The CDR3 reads CASSFHRQETQYF. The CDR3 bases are TGTGCCAGCAGTTTCCATAGACAAGAGACCCAGTACTTC. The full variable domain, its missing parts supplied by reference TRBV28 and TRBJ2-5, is DVKVTQSSRYLVKRTGEKVFLECVQDMDHENMFWYRQDPGLGLRLIYFSYDVKMKEKGDIPEGYSVSREKKERFSLILESASTNQTSMYLCASSFHRQETQYFGPGTRLLVL.

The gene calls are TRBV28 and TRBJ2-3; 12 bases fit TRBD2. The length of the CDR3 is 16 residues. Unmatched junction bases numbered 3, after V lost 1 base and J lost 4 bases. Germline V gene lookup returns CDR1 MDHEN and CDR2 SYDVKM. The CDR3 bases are TGTGCCAGCAGTTTATCGTCTAGCGGGGGGGCAGATACGCAGTATTTT. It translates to CASSLSSSGGADTQYF.

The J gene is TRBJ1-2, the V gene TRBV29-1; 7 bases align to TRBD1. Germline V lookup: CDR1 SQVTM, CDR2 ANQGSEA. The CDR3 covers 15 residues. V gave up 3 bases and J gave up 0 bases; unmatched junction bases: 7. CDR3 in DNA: TGCAGCGTTGATCGAGGAGGGGGCTCTAACTATGGCTACACCTTC. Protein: CSVDRGGGSNYGYTF.

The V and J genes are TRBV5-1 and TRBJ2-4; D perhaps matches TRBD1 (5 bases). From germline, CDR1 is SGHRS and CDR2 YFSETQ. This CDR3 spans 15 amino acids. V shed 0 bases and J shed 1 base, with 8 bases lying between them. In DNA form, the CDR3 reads TGCGCCAGCAGCTTGGATTGGGGCGCCAAAAACATTCAGTACTTC. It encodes CASSLDWGAKNIQYF.

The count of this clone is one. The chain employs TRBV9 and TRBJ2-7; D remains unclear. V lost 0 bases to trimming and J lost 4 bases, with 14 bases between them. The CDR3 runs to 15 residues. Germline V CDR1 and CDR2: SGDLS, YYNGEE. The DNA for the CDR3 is TGTGCCAGCAGCGTAGATGGTAGTCCGACATACGAGCAGTACTTC. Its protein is CASSVDGSPTYEQYF.

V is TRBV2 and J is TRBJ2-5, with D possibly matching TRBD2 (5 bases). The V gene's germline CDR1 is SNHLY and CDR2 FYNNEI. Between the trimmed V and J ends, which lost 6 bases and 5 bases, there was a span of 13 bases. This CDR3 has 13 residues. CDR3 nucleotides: TGTGCCAGCAGGGACCCGGGGTCGGAGACCCAGTACTTC. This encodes CASRDPGSETQYF.

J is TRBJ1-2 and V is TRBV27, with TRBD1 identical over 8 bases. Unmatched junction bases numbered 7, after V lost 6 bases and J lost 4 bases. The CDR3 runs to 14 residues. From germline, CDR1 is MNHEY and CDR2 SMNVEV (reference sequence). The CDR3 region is CASSRTGGAYGYTF. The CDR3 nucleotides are TGTGCCAGCAGCCGAACAGGGGGGGCCTATGGCTACACCTTC.

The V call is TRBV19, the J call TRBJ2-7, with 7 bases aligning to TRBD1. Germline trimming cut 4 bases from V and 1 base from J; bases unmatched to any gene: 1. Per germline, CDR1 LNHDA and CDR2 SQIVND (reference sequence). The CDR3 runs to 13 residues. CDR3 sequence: CASSTDRSYEQYF. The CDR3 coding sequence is TGTGCCAGTAGTACGGACAGGTCCTACGAGCAGTACTTC.

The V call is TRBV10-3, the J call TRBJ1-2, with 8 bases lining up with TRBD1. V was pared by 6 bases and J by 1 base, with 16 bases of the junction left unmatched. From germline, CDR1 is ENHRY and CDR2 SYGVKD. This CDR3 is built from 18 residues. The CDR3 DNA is TGTGCCATCAGCCTAACTTGGGGACAGGATCCTTATAACTATGGCTACACCTTC. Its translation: CAISLTWGQDPYNYGYTF.

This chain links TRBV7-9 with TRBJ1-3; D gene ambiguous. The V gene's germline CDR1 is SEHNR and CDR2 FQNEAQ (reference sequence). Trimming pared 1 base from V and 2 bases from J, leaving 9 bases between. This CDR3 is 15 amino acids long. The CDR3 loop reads CASSLGGVAGNTIYF. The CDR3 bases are TGTGCCAGCAGCTTAGGGGGAGTGGCTGGAAACACCATATATTTT.

CDR3 protein: CASTGGPGEGYTF. The CDR3 DNA follows: TGTGCCAGTACTGGTGGGCCGGGGGAAGGCTACACCTTC. The V and J genes are TRBV19 and TRBJ1-2; D perhaps matches TRBD1 (5 bases). Between the trimmed V and J ends, which lost 7 bases and 8 bases, there was a span of 17 bases. The CDR3 loop spans 13 amino acids. Per germline, CDR1 LNHDA and CDR2 SQIVND (reference sequence).

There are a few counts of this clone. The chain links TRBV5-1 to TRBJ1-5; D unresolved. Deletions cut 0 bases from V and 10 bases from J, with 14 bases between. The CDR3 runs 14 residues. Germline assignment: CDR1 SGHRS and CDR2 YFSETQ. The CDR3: CASSLALGGEPQHF. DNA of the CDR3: TGCGCCAGCAGCTTGGCCTTGGGAGGTGAACCCCAGCATTTT.

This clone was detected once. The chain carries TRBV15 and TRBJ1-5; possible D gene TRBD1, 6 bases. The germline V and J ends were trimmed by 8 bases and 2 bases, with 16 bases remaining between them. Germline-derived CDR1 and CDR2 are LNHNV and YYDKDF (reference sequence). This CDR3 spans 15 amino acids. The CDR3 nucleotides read TGTGCCACCCATACAGGGAACAGTGGCAATCAGCCCCAGCATTTT. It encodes CATHTGNSGNQPQHF.